Listed below are T cell receptor beta chains from one sample, sequenced in a study of blood T cell repertoires in COVID-19. TCRdb keeps only in-frame clones here, not all; method: immunoSEQ multiplex PCR. This table has 13,000 to 15,000 clones, roughly 86% appearing once. Sequencing input: peripheral blood. Receptors originate from a human donor in a cohort sampled during active COVID-19. The CDR3 runs from the conserved cysteine through the conserved F or W. The D gene is left open where the match is weak. The size entry is marked missing in some rows and otherwise reads once, few, many or a size class.

CDR3 length	clone size	D gene	V gene	J gene	CDR3 DNA	CDR3 protein
16	-	-	TRBV11-1	TRBJ2-2	TGTGCCAGCAGCCCTCCCCGGGGGGCTGTAACCGGGGAGCTGTTTTTT	CASSPPRGAVTGELFF
14	-	-	TRBV5-1	TRBJ2-1	TGCGCCAGCAGCTACGGACTAAGCGATGATGAGCAGTTCTTC	CASSYGLSDDEQFF
15	once	TRBD1	TRBV4-1	TRBJ1-6	TGCGCCAGCAGCCAAGATTCAGGGGGTAATTCACCCCTCCACTTT	CASSQDSGGNSPLHF
17	-	-	TRBV9	TRBJ2-7	TGTGCCAGCAGCGCCAGCGGCGTTGGGGGCCCTTCCTACGAGCAGTACTTC	CASSASGVGGPSYEQYF
14	-	-	TRBV27	TRBJ2-7	TGTGCCAGCAGTCGCAGGGTGGGGTCCTACGAGCAGTACTTC	CASSRRVGSYEQYF
14	-	-	TRBV24-1	TRBJ2-1	TGTGCCACCAGTGAGTGGGGCAGACTCGATGAGCAGTTCTTC	CATSEWGRLDEQFF
15	-	-	TRBV7-2	TRBJ1-1	TGTGCCAGCAGCTTAGGACTTCCAGGAGGTACTGAAGCTTTCTTT	CASSLGLPGGTEAFF
12	-	-	TRBV7-2	TRBJ2-3	TGTGCCAGCAGCGCGAACACAGATACGCAGTATTTT	CASSANTDTQYF
15	-	TRBD1	TRBV19	TRBJ2-1	TGTGCCAGTAGTATCGGGGGACAGGGCTTTGGTGAGCAGTTCTTC	CASSIGGQGFGEQFF
17	once	-	TRBV14	TRBJ2-7	TGTGCCAGCAGCCAAAGGTCCTACGGCGCGGCCTCCTACGAGCAGTACTTC	CASSQRSYGAASYEQYF
15	once	TRBD2	TRBV19	TRBJ2-1	TGTGCCAGTAGTAGGGCGGGAGGGTCCTACAATGAGCAGTTCTTC	CASSRAGGSYNEQFF
14	-	-	TRBV14	TRBJ2-7	TGTGCCAGCAGCCCACTCGGGTTATCATTCGAGCAGTACTTC	CASSPLGLSFEQYF
14	-	TRBD1	TRBV27	TRBJ2-7	TGTGCCAGCAGTTTGACAGGGGGTCTGTACGAGCAGTACTTC	CASSLTGGLYEQYF
15	-	TRBD2	TRBV3-1/TRBV3-2	TRBJ2-1	TGTGCCAGCAGACAGCTAGCGGGAGCCTACAATGAGCAGTTCTTC	CASRQLAGAYNEQFF
11	-	-	TRBV6-4	TRBJ2-1	TGTGCCAGCAGCAACAGCCATGAGCAGTTCTTC	CASSNSHEQFF
17	-	TRBD2	TRBV7-2	TRBJ2-1	TGTGCCAGCAGCTTAAGAGGCGGCGGGAGGGCCGACAATGAGCAGTTCTTC	CASSLRGGGRADNEQFF
13	-	TRBD2	TRBV6-5	TRBJ2-7	TGTGCCACCAAGACTAGCGCAGGGTACGAGCAGTACTTC	CATKTSAGYEQYF
15	-	TRBD1	TRBV3-1/TRBV3-2	TRBJ1-4	TGTGCCAGCAGCCAGCGGGACAGGGAACCTGAAAAACTGTTTTTT	CASSQRDREPEKLFF
15	-	TRBD2	TRBV6-2/TRBV6-3	TRBJ2-3	TGTGCCAGCAGACCTTGGGGTCGGGGGGAGGATACGCAGTATTTT	CASRPWGRGEDTQYF
11	-	TRBD1	TRBV11-2	TRBJ2-2	TGTGCCAGCAGCTTGTACAGGGGGGTGTTTTTT	CASSLYRGVFF
14	-	-	TRBV27	TRBJ2-4	TGTGCCAGCCTTAGTCGATTAGCCAAAAACATTCAGTACTTC	CASLSRLAKNIQYF
15	-	TRBD1	TRBV4-2	TRBJ2-7	TGTGCCAGCAGCCAAGACCGGGACAGTTCCTACGAGCAGTACTTC	CASSQDRDSSYEQYF
16	-	-	TRBV28	TRBJ1-6	TGTGCCAGCAGTTCTCCACAGGGAACCTATAATTCACCCCTCCACTTT	CASSSPQGTYNSPLHF
14	-	TRBD2	TRBV20-1	TRBJ2-1	TGCAGTGCTAGTAAAAGCGGGAGCTTGAATGAGCAGTTCTTC	CSASKSGSLNEQFF
15	-	TRBD1	TRBV7-8	TRBJ2-7	TGTGCCAGCAGCCCCCGGGACAGGGGGCCGTACGAGCAGTACTTC	CASSPRDRGPYEQYF
16	-	TRBD1	TRBV19	TRBJ1-5	TGTGCCAGTACGGACAGGGGCACAACTAGCAATCAGCCCCAGCATTTT	CASTDRGTTSNQPQHF
13	few	-	TRBV30	TRBJ2-2	TGTGCCTGGAACAGGGAGAACACCGGGGAGCTGTTTTTT	CAWNRENTGELFF
15	-	-	TRBV23-1	TRBJ1-4	TGCGCCAGCAGGCCTACAGGGACAACTAATGAAAAACTGTTTTTT	CASRPTGTTNEKLFF
14	-	TRBD1	TRBV10-3	TRBJ1-2	TGTGCCATCAGTGAGTCGGACAGGGGCTATGGCTACACCTTC	CAISESDRGYGYTF
16	-	TRBD2	TRBV30	TRBJ2-2	TGTGCCTGGAGTGTCTTCCGCGGGAGGGTGGTCGGGGAGCTGTTTTTT	CAWSVFRGRVVGELFF
14	-	TRBD2	TRBV2	TRBJ2-1	TGTGCCAGCAGTCGACTAGCGGGCTACAATGAGCAGTTCTTC	CASSRLAGYNEQFF
15	-	-	TRBV6-4	TRBJ1-5	TGTGCCAGCCGGACGGGGGGCCCTTTGAGTCAGCCCCAGCATTTT	CASRTGGPLSQPQHF
16	-	TRBD2	TRBV3-1/TRBV3-2	TRBJ2-2	TGTGCCAGCAGCCGACAACTAGCGCCTGACACCGGGGAGCTGTTTTTT	CASSRQLAPDTGELFF
14	-	-	TRBV29-1	TRBJ2-5	TGCAGCGTTGCAGGGGTTTCAGGACAAGAGACCCAGTACTTC	CSVAGVSGQETQYF
15	-	TRBD1	TRBV6-5	TRBJ2-3	TGTGCCAGCAGTCCTGGGACAGGGAGCACAGATACGCAGTATTTT	CASSPGTGSTDTQYF
14	-	TRBD1	TRBV10-1	TRBJ2-7	TGCGCCAGCAGACCCGGGACAGGCACCTACGAGCAGTACTTC	CASRPGTGTYEQYF
15	-	-	TRBV5-1	TRBJ2-3	TGCGCCAGCAGCTTGCAGCGGATTAGCACAGATACGCAGTATTTT	CASSLQRISTDTQYF
11	-	-	TRBV20-1	TRBJ2-7	TGCAGTGCTACAGGGGACGGCGAGCAGTACTTC	CSATGDGEQYF
16	-	TRBD2	TRBV11-2	TRBJ2-1	TGTGCCAGCAGCTTAACTTTGACTAGCGGTGACAATGAGCAGTTCTTC	CASSLTLTSGDNEQFF
14	-	-	TRBV7-9	TRBJ1-3	TGTGCCAGCAGCTCCGGGATAAACGGAAACACCATATATTTT	CASSSGINGNTIYF
14	-	-	TRBV19	TRBJ2-3	TGTGCCAGTAGTATAGGCGGGATATCGGATACGCAGTATTTT	CASSIGGISDTQYF